This T cell receptor (beta chain) appears in the sequencing data of a study of CD8+ T cells in alopecia areata (dated by TCRdb to the late 2010s). General notes on the study: Treated patients were enrolled in an open-label pilot trial of oral tofacitinib, 5 to 10 mg twice daily, for moderate-to-severe alopecia areata. The RNA source kit depended on sample type: the PAXgene miRNA kit for fixed scalp, the miRNeasy kit for PBMCs, and the RNeasy kit for mouse skin. Tofacitinib was given for 6 to 18 months, followed by 6 months of follow-up off drug to assess delayed response and recurrence. immunoSEQ multiplex PCR using 35 Vbeta forward primers and 13 Jbeta reverse primers was used to amplify TCRbeta CDR3 regions. To study T cell clonal expansion in alopecia areata, the researchers applied high-throughput TCRbeta sequencing to both the C3H/HeJ mouse model and human patients. Scalp tissue and sorted CD4+ and CD8+ peripheral blood T cells from patchy and totalis/universalis alopecia areata patients and from healthy controls were covered by human TCRbeta sequencing. Scalp clonality was compared across normal scalp (n=4), patchy alopecia areata scalp (n=8), and alopecia totalis/universalis scalp (n=8). Biopsies were taken from tofacitinib-treated patients at baseline and at 4 and 24 weeks of treatment, and a later scalp biopsy was taken in several of the tofacitinib-treated patients.

Library construction relied on the immunoSEQ multiplex PCR assay. For TCR sequencing, RNA was extracted from every sample and reverse transcribed into cDNA to serve as template. SuperScript III was used to make first-strand cDNA, primed with a 2:1 mix of oligo-dT and random hexamers. Amplification bias was assessed with a synthetic immune receptor repertoire, and residual bias was removed computationally. The paper's data handling went like this. After raw reads were preprocessed to remove errors, the CDR3 was defined following IMGT conventions as running from the conserved cysteine to phenylalanine. To get clonality, Shannon entropy was normalized by log2 of the number of productive unique TCRs and the result was subtracted from 1. CD4 or CD8 identity of scalp clones was inferred by cross-referencing scalp TCRbeta sequences with sorted blood CD4 and CD8 repertoires. TCRdb limited this immuneACCESS table to in-frame rearrangements with V and J called. A share of clones is missing; checked studies link under half to unresolved V genes, and the rest is unexplained. V and J calls and clone size are those listed in that table; D and trimming were worked out from the DNA. This sample comprises some 120,000 clones, about 57% of them detected only once. Jointly, the top ten make up 4.5% to 5.5% of the sample.

Results the study describes overall, beyond this receptor: Compared with normal scalp, lesional scalp had higher clonality and more expanded CD8+ clones, particularly in alopecia totalis/universalis, a pattern that suggests antigenic drive. Scalp TCR repertoire analysis is complicated because resident alphabeta T cells in normal human skin are also sequenced, whereas mouse skin is dominated by gammadelta T cells. Compared with mice, TCR sequences shared between patients were less clear, possibly partly because of HLA diversity across the patient population.

This clone came up a few times. What antigen it recognizes has not been identified. Base qualities are not recorded, but no much larger clone differs from it by a single base. CDR1 and CDR2 are read off the germline V gene as SGHDT and YYEEEE. Trimming removed 6 bases from V and 9 bases from J; the gene matches leave 3 bases unexplained. The CDR3 runs 13 residues from the cysteine to the phenylalanine. Just CDR3 DNA is preserved here, 39 bases in frame from base 1. The sample's time point label, decoded: baseline before oral tofacitinib. From alopecia areata patients, peripheral blood was collected along with lesional scalp punch biopsies. PBMCs were isolated by density centrifugation and stained for CD3, CD4 and CD8, and CD4+ and CD8+ T cells were sorted on a FACSAria.

The clonotype was recovered from a human donor with alopecia areata. The receptor chain draws on TRBV5-6 and TRBJ1-6; 10 central nucleotides agree with TRBD1. The sequencing here drew on CD4+ T cells sorted from blood, taken at week 0. The nucleotides are TGTGCCAGCACTGGACAGGGGGTTTCACCCCTCCACTTT. This gives the protein CASTGQGVSPLHF.